A selection of T cell receptor beta chains follows, all from one sample in a study of T cells in localized non-small cell lung cancer. The table came from immunoSEQ multiplex PCR; TCRdb's copy has only in-frame clones and leaves some out. The data contain about 15,000 clones, roughly 86% of them singletons. Sample: peripheral blood mononuclear cells, taken before any cancer treatment. These receptors came from a male donor at least 60 years old with stage II lung adenocarcinoma. The CDR3 runs from the conserved cysteine through the conserved F or W. Each record gives: CDR3 length, V gene, D gene, clone size, J gene, CDR3 DNA, CDR3 protein. D genes are given only for firm matches. Some rows have no size entry. The others give once, few or many, or a class for an expanded clone.

len: 15
v_gene: TRBV6-5
d_gene: .
abundance: .
j_gene: TRBJ2-2
CDR3nt: TGTGCCAGCAGCCCTCGACCGAGGAACACCGGGGAGCTGTTTTTT
CDR3aa: CASSPRPRNTGELFF

len: 17
v_gene: TRBV5-6
d_gene: TRBD1
abundance: .
j_gene: TRBJ1-6
CDR3nt: TGTGCCAGCAGCTTAGAGAGTGGACAGGGGTGGAATTCACCCCTCCACTTT
CDR3aa: CASSLESGQGWNSPLHF

len: 16
v_gene: TRBV5-6
d_gene: TRBD2
abundance: .
j_gene: TRBJ2-1
CDR3nt: TGTGCCAGCAGCGGGGGACTAGCGGGAGGACTCAATGAGCAGTTCTTC
CDR3aa: CASSGGLAGGLNEQFF

len: 13
v_gene: TRBV11-2
d_gene: TRBD1
abundance: .
j_gene: TRBJ1-1
CDR3nt: TGTGCCAGCAGCTTAAGGAGGGGGCGGGAAGCTTTCTTT
CDR3aa: CASSLRRGREAFF

len: 13
v_gene: TRBV19
d_gene: .
abundance: once
j_gene: TRBJ1-5
CDR3nt: TGTGCCAGTAGTATAGTTACCCAAGGGCCCCAGCATTTT
CDR3aa: CASSIVTQGPQHF

len: 14
v_gene: TRBV5-1
d_gene: TRBD2
abundance: few
j_gene: TRBJ2-1
CDR3nt: TGCGCCAGCAGCTTGGACCCGGGACTAGCGGCTCAGTTCTTC
CDR3aa: CASSLDPGLAAQFF

len: 15
v_gene: TRBV28
d_gene: TRBD2
abundance: .
j_gene: TRBJ2-7
CDR3nt: TGTGCCACCCTGCCCTCGACTAGCGGGAGGAGCGAGCAGTACTTC
CDR3aa: CATLPSTSGRSEQYF

len: 12
v_gene: TRBV29-1
d_gene: .
abundance: .
j_gene: TRBJ2-7
CDR3nt: TGCAGCGTTGTCTGGCGATCCTACGAGCAGTACTTC
CDR3aa: CSVVWRSYEQYF

len: 14
v_gene: TRBV21-1
d_gene: .
abundance: .
j_gene: TRBJ2-7
CDR3nt: TGTGCCAGCAGCTTCGGGACAGGGCTCTACGAGCAGTACTTC
CDR3aa: CASSFGTGLYEQYF

len: 13
v_gene: TRBV18
d_gene: .
abundance: .
j_gene: TRBJ2-5
CDR3nt: TGTGCCAGCTCACCACCTTGGGAAGAGACCCAGTACTTC
CDR3aa: CASSPPWEETQYF

len: 17
v_gene: TRBV14
d_gene: .
abundance: .
j_gene: TRBJ2-3
CDR3nt: TGTGCCAGCAGCCAAGCCCAGGGCCTAGCGCGGGCAGATACGCAGTATTTT
CDR3aa: CASSQAQGLARADTQYF

len: 15
v_gene: TRBV7-8
d_gene: .
abundance: .
j_gene: TRBJ1-1
CDR3nt: TGTGCTAGCAGCTCCGATATTTCTGTGAACACTGAAGCTTTCTTT
CDR3aa: CASSSDISVNTEAFF

len: 13
v_gene: TRBV14
d_gene: .
abundance: .
j_gene: TRBJ1-2
CDR3nt: TGTGCCAGCAGCGCTCCGACTAACTATGGCTACACCTTC
CDR3aa: CASSAPTNYGYTF

len: 15
v_gene: TRBV27
d_gene: .
abundance: .
j_gene: TRBJ1-3
CDR3nt: TGTGCCAGCAGTTTAACCCCTCCGGGAGGAAACACCATATATTTT
CDR3aa: CASSLTPPGGNTIYF

len: 12
v_gene: TRBV2
d_gene: .
abundance: .
j_gene: TRBJ2-3
CDR3nt: TGTGCCAGCGGCCATCGCACAGATACGCAGTATTTT
CDR3aa: CASGHRTDTQYF

len: 14
v_gene: TRBV29-1
d_gene: .
abundance: .
j_gene: TRBJ2-1
CDR3nt: TGCAGCGTTGAAGTGGACCCCCTACACGATGAGCAGTTCTTC
CDR3aa: CSVEVDPLHDEQFF

len: 15
v_gene: TRBV27
d_gene: TRBD1
abundance: .
j_gene: TRBJ1-5
CDR3nt: TGTGCCAGCAGTTTTACGGGACAGGGGAATCAGCCCCAGCATTTT
CDR3aa: CASSFTGQGNQPQHF

len: 16
v_gene: TRBV2
d_gene: TRBD2
abundance: .
j_gene: TRBJ2-4
CDR3nt: TGTGCCAGCAGTCCTCGACTAGCGGGAGCGAAAAACATTCAGTACTTC
CDR3aa: CASSPRLAGAKNIQYF

len: 15
v_gene: TRBV6-1
d_gene: TRBD2
abundance: .
j_gene: TRBJ2-1
CDR3nt: TGTGCCAGCAGTGAACGGCTAGCGGGGGGCGATGAGCAGTTCTTC
CDR3aa: CASSERLAGGDEQFF

len: 16
v_gene: TRBV7-6
d_gene: TRBD2
abundance: .
j_gene: TRBJ2-7
CDR3nt: TGTGCCAGCAGCCTCACAGGGGCTAGCGGGAGGAACGAGCAGTACTTC
CDR3aa: CASSLTGASGRNEQYF

len: 13
v_gene: TRBV6-5
d_gene: TRBD1
abundance: .
j_gene: TRBJ2-5
CDR3nt: TGTGCCAGCAGGAGGACAGGTCAAGAGACCCAGTACTTC
CDR3aa: CASRRTGQETQYF

len: 16
v_gene: TRBV11-3
d_gene: TRBD2
abundance: .
j_gene: TRBJ2-3
CDR3nt: TGTGCCAGCAGCTTTGTTAGCGGGAGAGGGTCAGATACGCAGTATTTT
CDR3aa: CASSFVSGRGSDTQYF

len: 16
v_gene: TRBV28
d_gene: TRBD1
abundance: .
j_gene: TRBJ1-4
CDR3nt: TGTGCCAGCAGTACAGGGGACGCTGCAACTAATGAAAAACTGTTTTTT
CDR3aa: CASSTGDAATNEKLFF

len: 13
v_gene: TRBV7-9
d_gene: .
abundance: once
j_gene: TRBJ1-1
CDR3nt: TGTGCCAGCAGCTTAGCAGGCAGGCTTGAGGCTTTCTTT
CDR3aa: CASSLAGRLEAFF

len: 13
v_gene: TRBV27
d_gene: .
abundance: .
j_gene: TRBJ2-5
CDR3nt: TGTGCCAGCAGTGGGTCCGGATGGGAGACCCAGTACTTC
CDR3aa: CASSGSGWETQYF

len: 15
v_gene: TRBV5-1
d_gene: .
abundance: .
j_gene: TRBJ1-1
CDR3nt: TGCGCCAGCAGCTTGGGGAGGGGGGAGAACACTGAAGCTTTCTTT
CDR3aa: CASSLGRGENTEAFF

len: 14
v_gene: TRBV19
d_gene: .
abundance: .
j_gene: TRBJ1-4
CDR3nt: TGTGCCAGTAGTATCGTTCAGGGTGGGGAAAAACTGTTTTTT
CDR3aa: CASSIVQGGEKLFF

len: 15
v_gene: TRBV29-1
d_gene: TRBD2
abundance: .
j_gene: TRBJ2-7
CDR3nt: TGCAGCGCCCGCCGGGGGGTGCTAGGCTCCTACGAGCAGTACTTC
CDR3aa: CSARRGVLGSYEQYF

len: 16
v_gene: TRBV5-1
d_gene: TRBD2
abundance: once
j_gene: TRBJ2-3
CDR3nt: TGCGCCAGCAGCTTGGATCTAGCGGGGGCCCCGTCTACGCAGTATTTT
CDR3aa: CASSLDLAGAPSTQYF

len: 14
v_gene: TRBV18
d_gene: .
abundance: .
j_gene: TRBJ1-1
CDR3nt: TGTGCCAGCTCACCACTTCCCCAGAACACTGAAGCTTTCTTT
CDR3aa: CASSPLPQNTEAFF

len: 14
v_gene: TRBV30
d_gene: .
abundance: once
j_gene: TRBJ1-1
CDR3nt: TGTGCCTGGAGTGTACTCACCCCGAACACTGAAGCTTTCTTT
CDR3aa: CAWSVLTPNTEAFF

len: 14
v_gene: TRBV5-1
d_gene: .
abundance: .
j_gene: TRBJ2-1
CDR3nt: TGCGCCAGCAGCGAAGGGACTCACAACAATGAGCAGTTCTTC
CDR3aa: CASSEGTHNNEQFF

len: 16
v_gene: TRBV14
d_gene: TRBD2
abundance: .
j_gene: TRBJ2-2
CDR3nt: TGTGCCAGCAGCCTGAGGTTAGCGGGAGCTGGCGGGGAGCTGTTTTTT
CDR3aa: CASSLRLAGAGGELFF

len: 15
v_gene: TRBV9
d_gene: .
abundance: few
j_gene: TRBJ1-2
CDR3nt: TGTGCCAGCAGCGTAGCTACCGGGGGACGGGGTGGCTACACCTTC
CDR3aa: CASSVATGGRGGYTF

len: 16
v_gene: TRBV28
d_gene: TRBD2
abundance: few
j_gene: TRBJ2-4
CDR3nt: TGTGCCAGCAAGGAAAGGGGACTAGCGGGCAAAAACATTCAGTACTTC
CDR3aa: CASKERGLAGKNIQYF

len: 18
v_gene: TRBV25-1
d_gene: .
abundance: .
j_gene: TRBJ2-2
CDR3nt: TGTGCCAGCAGTGATTACAGCTCGGGGACTTCGAGCACCGGGGAGCTGTTTTTT
CDR3aa: CASSDYSSGTSSTGELFF

len: 14
v_gene: TRBV9
d_gene: .
abundance: once
j_gene: TRBJ2-3
CDR3nt: TGTGCCAGCAGCCGGACGGTTAGCACAGATACGCAGTATTTT
CDR3aa: CASSRTVSTDTQYF

len: 13
v_gene: TRBV6-6
d_gene: .
abundance: .
j_gene: TRBJ2-7
CDR3nt: TGTGCCACCACGACTAGTGGGCGTACCGAGCAGTACTTC
CDR3aa: CATTTSGRTEQYF

len: 14
v_gene: TRBV7-9
d_gene: .
abundance: .
j_gene: TRBJ1-4
CDR3nt: TGTGCCAGCAGCTATAGAGTGGATAATGAAAAACTGTTTTTT
CDR3aa: CASSYRVDNEKLFF

len: 15
v_gene: TRBV14
d_gene: .
abundance: .
j_gene: TRBJ2-1
CDR3nt: TGTGCCAGCAGCCAAGTGTATGACCCCTACAATGAGCAGTTCTTC
CDR3aa: CASSQVYDPYNEQFF

len: 19
v_gene: TRBV5-8
d_gene: TRBD2
abundance: .
j_gene: TRBJ2-2
CDR3nt: TGTGCCAGCAGCTTGTTAGTAACCAGCGGGAGGGCATACACCGGGGAGCTGTTTTTT
CDR3aa: CASSLLVTSGRAYTGELFF

len: 19
v_gene: TRBV7-8
d_gene: TRBD2
abundance: .
j_gene: TRBJ2-2
CDR3nt: TGTGCCAGCAGCTTACTTGGCTCGGGGCTAGCGGGAGCGGCCGGGGAGCTGTTTTTT
CDR3aa: CASSLLGSGLAGAAGELFF

len: 17
v_gene: TRBV9
d_gene: .
abundance: .
j_gene: TRBJ2-5
CDR3nt: TGTGCCAGCAGCCCACCCTCCCGGGACGGCTTTCAAGAGACCCAGTACTTC
CDR3aa: CASSPPSRDGFQETQYF

len: 12
v_gene: TRBV29-1
d_gene: .
abundance: .
j_gene: TRBJ2-2
CDR3nt: TGCAGCGCTAACATGGGGGCCGGGGAGCTGTTTTTT
CDR3aa: CSANMGAGELFF

len: 11
v_gene: TRBV7-5
d_gene: .
abundance: .
j_gene: TRBJ2-3
CDR3nt: TGTGCCGCCAGGGGCACAGATACGCAGTATTTT
CDR3aa: CAARGTDTQYF

len: 15
v_gene: TRBV11-2
d_gene: TRBD1
abundance: once
j_gene: TRBJ1-5
CDR3nt: TGTGCCAGCAGCCCTGGACAGGGCCCGGATCAGCCCCAGCATTTT
CDR3aa: CASSPGQGPDQPQHF

len: 15
v_gene: TRBV15
d_gene: .
abundance: once
j_gene: TRBJ1-2
CDR3nt: TGTGCCACCAGCACGGACAGCGGGAATGGCTATGGCTACACCTTC
CDR3aa: CATSTDSGNGYGYTF

len: 14
v_gene: TRBV7-9
d_gene: TRBD1
abundance: .
j_gene: TRBJ2-7
CDR3nt: TGTGCCAGCAGCCAAGACAGGGGCGCCTACGAGCAGTACTTC
CDR3aa: CASSQDRGAYEQYF

len: 18
v_gene: TRBV30
d_gene: TRBD2
abundance: .
j_gene: TRBJ2-3
CDR3nt: TGTGCCTGGATGGGTACTAGCGGAGGGGATCGAAGCACAGATACGCAGTATTTT
CDR3aa: CAWMGTSGGDRSTDTQYF

len: 14
v_gene: TRBV5-1
d_gene: .
abundance: .
j_gene: TRBJ2-7
CDR3nt: TGCGCCAGCAGCTTGGTGGTCAGTCCCTACGAGCAGTACTTC
CDR3aa: CASSLVVSPYEQYF

len: 16
v_gene: TRBV7-9
d_gene: TRBD1
abundance: .
j_gene: TRBJ1-1
CDR3nt: TGTGCCAGCAGCCCCCCAGGACAGGGGGCGCGGACTGAAGCTTTCTTT
CDR3aa: CASSPPGQGARTEAFF

len: 16
v_gene: TRBV5-6
d_gene: .
abundance: .
j_gene: TRBJ2-5
CDR3nt: TGTGCCAGCAGCTTGGCCGGGCGGGGGCAGCAAGAGACCCAGTACTTC
CDR3aa: CASSLAGRGQQETQYF

len: 14
v_gene: TRBV19
d_gene: TRBD2
abundance: .
j_gene: TRBJ2-7
CDR3nt: TGTGCCAGTATGAGGGGAGCGGGAGCCTACGAGCAGTACTTC
CDR3aa: CASMRGAGAYEQYF

len: 12
v_gene: TRBV5-1
d_gene: .
abundance: .
j_gene: TRBJ2-3
CDR3nt: TGCGCCAGCAGAGACAGCCGCCAGGGGCAGTATTTT
CDR3aa: CASRDSRQGQYF

len: 18
v_gene: TRBV5-1
d_gene: TRBD2
abundance: .
j_gene: TRBJ2-1
CDR3nt: TGCGCCAGCAGCAGGGGCTGGGGACTAGCGGTAGAAGGCAGTGAGCAGTTCTTC
CDR3aa: CASSRGWGLAVEGSEQFF

len: 18
v_gene: TRBV11-3
d_gene: TRBD2
abundance: .
j_gene: TRBJ2-1
CDR3nt: TGTGCCAGCAGCTTCGCGGGACTAGCGGGAGGGCCCTCGGGTGAGCAGTTCTTC
CDR3aa: CASSFAGLAGGPSGEQFF

len: 14
v_gene: TRBV6-1
d_gene: TRBD2
abundance: .
j_gene: TRBJ2-1
CDR3nt: TGTGCCAGCAAACGGGACTACTCGTACAATGAGCAGTTCTTC
CDR3aa: CASKRDYSYNEQFF